Below are 25 T cell receptor beta chains sequenced from a single sample in a study of blood T cell repertoires in COVID-19. Measured with immunoSEQ multiplex PCR; TCRdb has only the in-frame clones, and not every one. In the table there are about 230,000 clones, 70% to 90% of which are singletons. Specimen: peripheral blood. All receptors come from a man aged 40-49 years with acute or convalescent COVID-19.

The chain recombines TRBV6-2 or TRBV6-3 with TRBJ1-4, with D maybe TRBD1 (5 bases). Germline CDR1 is MNHEY and CDR2 is SVGEGT. Trimming shortened V by 2 bases and J by 1 base, and 11 bases separated the two germline ends. The CDR3 runs 16 residues. CDR3 region: CASSYTMTETNEKLFF. The DNA of the CDR3 is TGTGCCAGCAGTTACACCATGACAGAAACTAATGAAAAACTGTTTTTT.

This clone has a single count. This sequence joins TRBV6-6 and TRBJ1-1, with D possibly matching TRBD1 (5 bases). CDR1 and CDR2 from the germline V gene are MNHNY and SVGAGI (reference sequence). Trimming removed 6 bases at V and 5 bases at J, with 16 bases between. The CDR3 is 14 amino acids. The CDR3 region is CASSLVVGGTEAFF. For the CDR3, the DNA is TGTGCCAGCAGCCTAGTGGTGGGGGGGACTGAAGCTTTCTTT.

V gene TRBV5-1 combines with J gene TRBJ1-4; a weak D match, TRBD1 (6 bases). CDR3 size: 15 residues. Trimming removed 3 bases at V and 7 bases at J, with 16 bases between. Per the germline V gene, CDR1 is SGHRS and CDR2 is YFSETQ. In nucleotides, the CDR3 is TGCGCCAGCAGCTCGGGACCGGGGGGCAGTGAAAAACTGTTTTTT. Protein sequence: CASSSGPGGSEKLFF. Complete variable domain (other parts from reference TRBV5-1 and TRBJ1-4): KAGVTQTPRYLIKTRGQQVTLSCSPISGHRSVSWYQQTPGQGLQFLFEYFSETQRNKGNFPGRFSGRQFSNSRSEMNVSTLELGDSALYLCASSSGPGGSEKLFFGSGTQLSVL.

This chain uses TRBV3-1 (or the pseudogene TRBV3-2) with TRBJ1-1; no reliable D call. Germline CDR1 reads LGHDT; CDR2 reads YNNKEL (reference sequence). The CDR3 extends over 13 amino acids. The V end lost 4 bases, the J end lost 7 bases, and 13 bases lay between the germline ends. The CDR3 region is CASSPRSGSEAFF. DNA of the CDR3: TGTGCCAGCAGCCCTCGTAGCGGCAGTGAAGCTTTCTTT.

The rearrangement uses TRBV2 and TRBJ1-2; D may be TRBD1 (5 bases). The CDR3 runs to 13 residues. The V gene lost 4 bases and the J gene lost 6 bases, with 12 bases spanning the gap. Germline CDR1 is SNHLY and CDR2 is FYNNEI. The CDR3 sequence is CASSVQGLNGYTF. CDR3 nucleotide sequence: TGTGCCAGCAGTGTCCAGGGCTTGAATGGCTACACCTTC.

A single count supports this clone. The V and J genes are TRBV30 and TRBJ2-7; 7 bases agree with TRBD1. Trimming removed 3 bases from V and 4 bases from J; junction bases left unmatched: 9. This CDR3 contains 14 residues. CDR1 is GTSNPN, CDR2 SVGIG, per germline (reference sequence). The CDR3 sequence is CAWREKDRVYEQYF. In nucleotides, the CDR3 is TGTGCCTGGAGGGAGAAAGACAGGGTGTACGAGCAGTACTTC.

The chain uses TRBV10-3 and TRBJ1-6, with unresolved D. The CDR3 sequence is 13 residues long. The germline gives CDR1 ENHRY, CDR2 SYGVKD. Trimming removed 0 bases from V and 8 bases from J, with 5 bases in between. DNA for the CDR3: TGTGCCATCAGTGAGTCGGACTATTCACCCCTCCACTTT. Protein product: CAISESDYSPLHF.

The V and J genes are TRBV10-3 and TRBJ2-1; tentatively, D is TRBD2 (7 bases). Germline values: CDR1 ENHRY, CDR2 SYGVKD. This CDR3 comprises 16 residues. V was pared by 10 bases and J by 4 bases, with 23 bases between. The CDR3 DNA reads TGTGCCACCCACCCCGGGGGGCCGGGCAGATACAATGAGCAGTTCTTC. It yields the protein CATHPGGPGRYNEQFF.

The rearrangement uses TRBV9 and TRBJ2-2; no firm D call. The V end lost 3 bases, the J end lost 2 bases, and 2 bases lay between the germline ends. Germline loops: CDR1 SGDLS, CDR2 YYNGEE. The CDR3 is made up of 12 amino acids. The CDR3 sequence: CASSANTGELFF. Here the CDR3 DNA reads TGTGCCAGCAGCGCTAACACCGGGGAGCTGTTTTTT. The variable domain in full, with the rest retrieved from reference TRBV9 and TRBJ2-2, is DSGVTQTPKHLITATGQRVTLRCSPRSGDLSVYWYQQSLDQGLQFLIQYYNGEERAKGNILERFSAQQFPDLHSELNLSSLELGDSALYFCASSANTGELFFGEGSRLTVL.

The chain combines TRBV6-1 with TRBJ1-2; D gene ambiguous. This CDR3 comprises 14 residues. CDR1 MNHNS and CDR2 SASEGT come from the germline V gene. The V and J ends lost 3 bases and 4 bases respectively, with 12 bases between them. CDR3 in amino acids: CASSDNRGSYGYTF. In DNA form, the CDR3 reads TGTGCCAGCAGTGATAATCGAGGGAGCTATGGCTACACCTTC.

The CDR3 loop is CASSQSTGTAYYGYTF. The CDR3 bases are TGCGCCAGCAGCCAGAGTACCGGGACAGCCTACTATGGCTACACCTTC. The chain employs TRBV4-3 and TRBJ1-2, with TRBD1 matching 7 bases. There are 16 residues in the CDR3. Losses at the gene ends were 3 bases for V and 3 bases for J; bases not matched to a gene: 10. CDR1 is LGHNA and CDR2 is YSLEER in the germline V gene.

The chain links TRBV4-2 to TRBJ1-3; D call uncertain. V lost 3 bases and J 3 bases, leaving 12 bases between the germline ends. This CDR3 spans 15 amino acids. The germline V gene has CDR1 LGHNA and CDR2 YNFKEQ. The CDR3 spells CASSQGGQLGNTIYF. CDR3 in DNA: TGTGCCAGCAGCCAGGGAGGCCAACTTGGAAACACCATATATTTT.

This sequence joins TRBV5-1 and TRBJ1-1; TRBD1 agrees at 8 bases. This CDR3 has 18 residues. Germline lookup yields CDR1 SGHRS and CDR2 YFSETQ. Trimming at V came to 0 bases and at J to 0 bases, leaving 10 bases not matched to a gene. CDR3: CASSLGSGGGIMNTEAFF. The CDR3 bases are TGCGCCAGCAGCTTGGGCTCAGGGGGCGGAATTATGAACACTGAAGCTTTCTTT.

This clone was observed once. The gene calls are TRBV6-5 and TRBJ1-1, with unresolved D. The CDR3 is 15 amino acids. Trimming left V 7 bases short and J 2 bases short, with 17 bases between. Germline CDR1 reads MNHEY; CDR2 reads SVGAGI. CDR3 bases: TGTGCCAGCATTCAGAAAATACAGCTAAACACTGAAGCTTTCTTT. It encodes CASIQKIQLNTEAFF.

This chain joins TRBV9 and TRBJ1-4; possibly TRBD1 for D (5 bases). Trimming removed 0 bases from V and 3 bases from J, with 9 bases in between. Looked up from germline, CDR1 is SGDLS and CDR2 is YYNGEE. The CDR3 loop spans 15 amino acids. The CDR3 region has the DNA TGTGCCAGCAGCGTAGAGGAGGGGTCTAATGAAAAACTGTTTTTT. This codes for CASSVEEGSNEKLFF.

This sequence joins TRBV5-1 and TRBJ1-1; TRBD1 matches 7 bases. Germline CDR1 is SGHRS and CDR2 is YFSETQ. This CDR3 has 15 amino acids. With V trimmed by 3 bases and J by 1 base, 6 bases remained unmatched. The CDR3 DNA sequence: TGCGCCAGCAGCTGGGCCCAGGGGGGGAACACTGAAGCTTTCTTT. Protein: CASSWAQGGNTEAFF.

J is TRBJ2-2 and V is TRBV7-3; D possibly corresponds to TRBD1 (6 bases). V was cut by 5 bases and J by 2 bases, with 9 bases left in between. CDR3 length equals 14 residues. The V gene's germline CDR1 is SGHTA and CDR2 FQGTGA. CDR3 region: CASSPGTNTGELFF. The DNA for the CDR3 is TGTGCCAGCAGCCCCGGGACAAACACCGGGGAGCTGTTTTTT.

The J gene is TRBJ2-7, the V gene TRBV29-1, with D possibly being TRBD2 (5 bases). The V end was cut by 4 bases, the J end by 3 bases, with 13 bases between. CDR3 length equals 13 residues. Germline loops: CDR1 SQVTM, CDR2 ANQGSEA. CDR3 DNA: TGCAGCGTTGGAACGGGGAAGGGCTACGAGCAGTACTTC. Its translation: CSVGTGKGYEQYF.

This chain connects TRBV30 to TRBJ1-2; D is undetermined. The ends were cut back, 2 bases at V and 7 bases at J, with 17 bases in the middle. The CDR3 extends over 14 amino acids. Germline CDR1 is GTSNPN and CDR2 is SVGIG (reference sequence). The CDR3 protein is CAWSPRAGVPGYTF. CDR3 nucleotide sequence: TGTGCCTGGAGTCCCCGGGCCGGGGTTCCTGGCTACACCTTC.

This chain joins TRBV18 and TRBJ2-3; 9 nucleotides align to TRBD2. The length of the CDR3 is 15 residues. Trimming cost V 2 bases and J 5 bases; bases outside gene matches: 5. Germline CDR1 is KGHSH and CDR2 is LQKENI. CDR3 sequence: CASSPIAGVGDTQYF. CDR3 DNA: TGTGCCAGCTCACCAATAGCGGGAGTTGGAGATACGCAGTATTTT. The whole variable domain, filled in from reference TRBV18 and TRBJ2-3, reads NAGVMQNPRHLVRRRGQEARLRCSPMKGHSHVYWYRQLPEEGLKFMVYLQKENIIDESGMPKERFSAEFPKEGPSILRIQQVVRGDSAAYFCASSPIAGVGDTQYFGPGTRLTVL.

The J gene is TRBJ1-3, the V gene TRBV28, with D perhaps TRBD1 (6 bases). V shed 5 bases and J shed 3 bases, with 11 bases lying between them. Germline assignment: CDR1 MDHEN and CDR2 SYDVKM. The CDR3 has 14 amino acids. CDR3 sequence: CASSDGTLGNTIYF. In DNA, the CDR3 is TGTGCCAGCAGTGATGGGACACTTGGAAACACCATATATTTT.

For the CDR3, the DNA is TGTGCCAGCAACCGATTAGGGGGCGCCGACGGCTACACCTTC. This gives the protein CASNRLGGADGYTF. The chain joins TRBV7-9 to TRBJ1-2; 7 nucleotides agree with TRBD1. V was pared by 7 bases and J by 8 bases, with 13 bases of the junction left unmatched. The CDR3 totals 14 residues. Germline values: CDR1 SEHNR, CDR2 FQNEAQ (reference sequence).

The rearrangement uses TRBV5-1 and TRBJ1-4; D possibly corresponds to TRBD1 (5 bases). Germline CDR1 and CDR2: SGHRS and YFSETQ. The length of the CDR3 is 14 residues. Trimming left V 1 base short and J 8 bases short, with 12 bases between. Here the CDR3 reads CASSLSQGKEKLFF. The CDR3 DNA follows: TGCGCCAGCAGCTTGAGTCAGGGAAAAGAAAAACTGTTTTTT.

This chain connects TRBV6-5 to TRBJ1-1; D possibly corresponds to TRBD1 (5 bases). Per germline, CDR1 MNHEY and CDR2 SVGAGI. The CDR3 has 13 amino acids. V gave up 4 bases and J gave up 1 base, with 7 bases separating them. The chain's CDR3 is CASSLQENTEAFF. CDR3 bases: TGTGCCAGCAGTTTACAGGAGAACACTGAAGCTTTCTTT.

The gene calls are TRBV10-1 and TRBJ2-5; maybe TRBD1 (5 bases). Germline V gene sequence: CDR1 WNHNN, CDR2 SYGVQD (reference sequence). This CDR3 spans 12 amino acids. Trimming cost V 9 bases and J 9 bases, with 17 bases left between them. For the CDR3, the DNA is TGCGCCAGGGCCGACAGTGTTTCGGCCCAGTACTTC. It yields the protein CARADSVSAQYF.